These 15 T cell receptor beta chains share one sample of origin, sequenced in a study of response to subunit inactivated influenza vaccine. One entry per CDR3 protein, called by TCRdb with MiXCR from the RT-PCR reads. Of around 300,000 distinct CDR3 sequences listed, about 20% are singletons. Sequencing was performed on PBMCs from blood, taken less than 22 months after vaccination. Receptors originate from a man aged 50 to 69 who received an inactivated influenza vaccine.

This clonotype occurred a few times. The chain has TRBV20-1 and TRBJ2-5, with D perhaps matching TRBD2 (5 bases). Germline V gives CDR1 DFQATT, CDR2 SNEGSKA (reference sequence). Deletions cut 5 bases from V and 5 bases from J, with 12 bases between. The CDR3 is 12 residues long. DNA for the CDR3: TGCAGTGCTGGTCAGAGGGAGGAGACCCAGTACTTC. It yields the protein CSAGQREETQYF.

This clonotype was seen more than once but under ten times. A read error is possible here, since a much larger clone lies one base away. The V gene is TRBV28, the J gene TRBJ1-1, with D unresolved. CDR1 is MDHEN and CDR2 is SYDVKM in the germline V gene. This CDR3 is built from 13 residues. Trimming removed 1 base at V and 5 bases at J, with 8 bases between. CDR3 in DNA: TGTGCCAGCAGTTTATTCACGGGAACTGAAGCTTTCTTT. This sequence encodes CASSLFTGTEAFF.

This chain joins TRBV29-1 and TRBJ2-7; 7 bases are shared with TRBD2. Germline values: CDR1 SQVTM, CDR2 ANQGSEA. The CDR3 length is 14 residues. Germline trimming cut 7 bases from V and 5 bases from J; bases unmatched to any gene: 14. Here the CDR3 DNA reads TGCAGCGCCGGTCGGGGCGGGAGTGTCGACGAGCAGTACTTC. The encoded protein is CSAGRGGSVDEQYF.

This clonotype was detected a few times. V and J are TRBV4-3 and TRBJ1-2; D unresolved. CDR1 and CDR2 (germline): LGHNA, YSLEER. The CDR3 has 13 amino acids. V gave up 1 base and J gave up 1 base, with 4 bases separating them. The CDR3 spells CASSQVVNYGYTF. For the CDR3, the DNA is TGCGCCAGCAGCCAAGTTGTTAACTATGGCTACACCTTC.

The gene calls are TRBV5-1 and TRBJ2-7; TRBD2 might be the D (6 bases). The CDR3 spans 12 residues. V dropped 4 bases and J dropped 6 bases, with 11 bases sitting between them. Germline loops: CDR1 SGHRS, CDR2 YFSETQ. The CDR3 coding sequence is TGCGCCAGCAGCCGGGACTCTTTCGAGCAGTACTTC. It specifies CASSRDSFEQYF.

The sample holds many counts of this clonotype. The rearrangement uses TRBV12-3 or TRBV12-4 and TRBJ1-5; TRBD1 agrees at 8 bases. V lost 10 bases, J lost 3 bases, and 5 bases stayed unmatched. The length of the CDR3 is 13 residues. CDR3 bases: TGTGCCACCGGACAGGGCCTCAATCAGCCCCAGCATTTT. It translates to CATGQGLNQPQHF.

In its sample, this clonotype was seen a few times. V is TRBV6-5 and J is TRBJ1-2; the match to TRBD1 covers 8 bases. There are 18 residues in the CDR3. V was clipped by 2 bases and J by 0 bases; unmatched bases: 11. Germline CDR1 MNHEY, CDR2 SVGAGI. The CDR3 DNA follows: TGTGCCAGCAGTTACACCAAGACAGGGGCTGGGGCTAACTATGGCTACACCTTC. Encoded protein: CASSYTKTGAGANYGYTF.

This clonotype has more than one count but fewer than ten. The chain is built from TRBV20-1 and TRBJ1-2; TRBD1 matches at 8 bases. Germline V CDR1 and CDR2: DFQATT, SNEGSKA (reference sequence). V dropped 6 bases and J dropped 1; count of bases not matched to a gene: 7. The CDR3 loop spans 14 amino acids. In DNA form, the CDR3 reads TGCAGTGCCTGGCAGGACAGGGTTAACTATGGCTACACCTTC. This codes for CSAWQDRVNYGYTF.

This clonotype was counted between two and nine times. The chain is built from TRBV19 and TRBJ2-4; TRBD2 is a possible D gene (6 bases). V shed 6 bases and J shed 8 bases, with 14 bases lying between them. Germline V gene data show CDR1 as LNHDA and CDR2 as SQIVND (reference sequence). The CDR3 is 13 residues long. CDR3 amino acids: CASSPRGYDIQYF. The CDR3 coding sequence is TGTGCCAGTAGCCCTCGGGGGTATGACATTCAGTACTTC.

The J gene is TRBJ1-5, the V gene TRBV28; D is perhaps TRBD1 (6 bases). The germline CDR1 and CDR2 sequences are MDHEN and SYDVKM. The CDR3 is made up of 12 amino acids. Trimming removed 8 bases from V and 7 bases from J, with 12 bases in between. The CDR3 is CASARGWQPQHF. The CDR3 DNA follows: TGTGCCAGCGCGAGGGGGTGGCAGCCCCAGCATTTT.

As DNA, the CDR3 is TGTGCCAGCAGTTATCCGGGACAGGGGGAAGAAAAACTGTTTTTT. Encoded protein: CASSYPGQGEEKLFF. The J gene is TRBJ1-4, the V gene TRBV5-5, with 11 positions matching TRBD1. The germline V gene has CDR1 SGHKS and CDR2 YYEKEE (reference sequence). Unmatched junction bases numbered 8, after V lost 5 bases and J lost 8 bases. The CDR3 spans 15 residues.

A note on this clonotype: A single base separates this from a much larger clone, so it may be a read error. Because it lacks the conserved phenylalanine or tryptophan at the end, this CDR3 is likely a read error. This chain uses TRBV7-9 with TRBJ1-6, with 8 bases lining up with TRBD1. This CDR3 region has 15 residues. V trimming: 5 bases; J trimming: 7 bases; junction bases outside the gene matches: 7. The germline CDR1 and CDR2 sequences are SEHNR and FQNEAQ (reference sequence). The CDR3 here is CASSPQGVWNSPLHS. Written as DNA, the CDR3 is TGTGCCAGCAGCCCACAGGGGGTCTGGAATTCACCCCTCCACTCT.

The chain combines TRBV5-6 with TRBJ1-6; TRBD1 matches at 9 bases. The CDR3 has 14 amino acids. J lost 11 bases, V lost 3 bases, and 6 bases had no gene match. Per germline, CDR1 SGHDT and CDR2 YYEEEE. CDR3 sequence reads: CASSSGQGIAPLHF. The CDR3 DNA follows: TGTGCCAGCAGCTCGGGACAGGGAATCGCACCCCTCCACTTT.

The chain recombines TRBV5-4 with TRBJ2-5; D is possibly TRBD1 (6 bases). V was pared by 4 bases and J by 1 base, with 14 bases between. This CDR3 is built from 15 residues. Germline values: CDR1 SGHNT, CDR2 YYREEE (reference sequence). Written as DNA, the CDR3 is TGTGCCAGCAGCCCCAAGGGGGTACTCCAAGAGACCCAGTACTTC. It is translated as CASSPKGVLQETQYF.

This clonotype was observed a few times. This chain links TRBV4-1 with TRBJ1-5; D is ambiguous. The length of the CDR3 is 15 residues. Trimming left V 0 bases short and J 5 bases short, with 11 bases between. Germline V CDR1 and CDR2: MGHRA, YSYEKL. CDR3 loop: CASSQDEGRDQPQHF. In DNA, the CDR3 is TGCGCCAGCAGCCAAGATGAGGGAAGAGATCAGCCCCAGCATTTT.